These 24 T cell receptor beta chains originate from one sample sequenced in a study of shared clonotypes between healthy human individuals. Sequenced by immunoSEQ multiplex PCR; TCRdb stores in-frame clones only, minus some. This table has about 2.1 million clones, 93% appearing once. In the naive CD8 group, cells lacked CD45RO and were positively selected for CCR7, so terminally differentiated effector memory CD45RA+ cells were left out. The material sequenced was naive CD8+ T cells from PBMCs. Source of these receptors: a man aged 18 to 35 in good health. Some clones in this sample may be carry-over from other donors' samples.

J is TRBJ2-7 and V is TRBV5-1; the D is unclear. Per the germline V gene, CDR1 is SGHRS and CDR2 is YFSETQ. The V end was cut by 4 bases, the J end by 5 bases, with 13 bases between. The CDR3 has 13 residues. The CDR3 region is CASSPRIPNEQYF. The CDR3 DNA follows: TGCGCCAGCAGCCCAAGGATACCGAACGAGCAGTACTTC.

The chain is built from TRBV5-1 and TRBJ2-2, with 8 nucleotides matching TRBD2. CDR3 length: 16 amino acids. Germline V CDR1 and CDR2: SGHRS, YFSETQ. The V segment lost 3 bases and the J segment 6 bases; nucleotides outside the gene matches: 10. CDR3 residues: CASSSEREFLAGELFF. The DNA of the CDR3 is TGCGCCAGCAGCTCCGAGCGGGAGTTTTTAGCCGGGGAGCTGTTTTTT.

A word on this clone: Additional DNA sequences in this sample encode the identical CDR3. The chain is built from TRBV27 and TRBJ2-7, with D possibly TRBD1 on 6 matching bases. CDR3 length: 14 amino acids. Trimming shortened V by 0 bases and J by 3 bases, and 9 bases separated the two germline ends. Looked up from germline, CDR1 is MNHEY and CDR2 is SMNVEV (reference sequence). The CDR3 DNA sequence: TGTGCCAGCAGTTTATCCGGACAGAACTACGAGCAGTACTTC. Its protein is CASSLSGQNYEQYF.

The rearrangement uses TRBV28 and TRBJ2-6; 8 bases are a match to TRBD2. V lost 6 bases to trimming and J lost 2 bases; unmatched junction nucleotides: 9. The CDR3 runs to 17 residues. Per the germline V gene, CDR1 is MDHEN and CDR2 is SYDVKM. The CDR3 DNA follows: TGTGCCAGCAGCCTTCGGGTGCGGGAGGCTGGGGCCAACGTCCTGACTTTC. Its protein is CASSLRVREAGANVLTF.

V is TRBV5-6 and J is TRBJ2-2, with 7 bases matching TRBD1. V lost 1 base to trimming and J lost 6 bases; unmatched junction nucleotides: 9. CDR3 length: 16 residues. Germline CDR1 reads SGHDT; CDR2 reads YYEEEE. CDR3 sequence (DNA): TGTGCCAGCAGCTTGAAGGCGGCAGGGGGACCCGGGGAGCTGTTTTTT. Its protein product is CASSLKAAGGPGELFF. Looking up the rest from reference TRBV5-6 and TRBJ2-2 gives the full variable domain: DAGVTQSPTHLIKTRGQQVTLRCSPKSGHDTVSWYQQALGQGPQFIFQYYEEEERQRGNFPDRFSGHQFPNYSSELNVNALLLGDSALYLCASSLKAAGGPGELFFGEGSRLTVL.

CDR3 loop: CATSPRQGGTEAFF. CDR3 nucleotides: TGTGCCACCAGCCCCCGACAGGGGGGCACTGAAGCTTTCTTT. This rearrangement joins TRBV15 to TRBJ1-1; TRBD1 matches at 9 bases. The CDR3 loop spans 14 amino acids. The V and J ends lost 5 bases and 4 bases, in that order; junction bases with no gene match: 5. Per the germline V gene, CDR1 is LNHNV and CDR2 is YYDKDF (reference sequence).

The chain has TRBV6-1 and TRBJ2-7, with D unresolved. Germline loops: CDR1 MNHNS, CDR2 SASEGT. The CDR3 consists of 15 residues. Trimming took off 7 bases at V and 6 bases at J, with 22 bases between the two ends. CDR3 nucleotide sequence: TGTGCCAGCACATTTTTGGCGGAGCTCTTAGGCGAGCAGTACTTC. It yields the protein CASTFLAELLGEQYF.

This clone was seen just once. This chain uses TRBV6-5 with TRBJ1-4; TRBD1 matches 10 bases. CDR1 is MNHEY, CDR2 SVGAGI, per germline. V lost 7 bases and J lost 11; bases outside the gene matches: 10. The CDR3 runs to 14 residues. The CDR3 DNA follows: TGTGCCAGCAAGGACAGGGGGACTACTGTGAAACTGTTTTTT. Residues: CASKDRGTTVKLFF.

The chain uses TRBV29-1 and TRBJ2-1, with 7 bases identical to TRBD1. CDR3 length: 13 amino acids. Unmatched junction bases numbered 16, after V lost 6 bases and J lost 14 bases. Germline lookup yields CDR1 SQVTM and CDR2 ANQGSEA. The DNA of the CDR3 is TGCAGCGTATATTCCGAGAGGGGGCAACTTGAGTTCTTC. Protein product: CSVYSERGQLEFF.

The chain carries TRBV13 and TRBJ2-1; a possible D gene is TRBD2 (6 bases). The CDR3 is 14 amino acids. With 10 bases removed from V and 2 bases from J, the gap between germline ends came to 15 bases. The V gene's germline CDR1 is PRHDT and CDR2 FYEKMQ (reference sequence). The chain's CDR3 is CATASRLAYNEQFF. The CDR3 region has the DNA TGTGCCACAGCTAGTCGACTAGCCTACAATGAGCAGTTCTTC.

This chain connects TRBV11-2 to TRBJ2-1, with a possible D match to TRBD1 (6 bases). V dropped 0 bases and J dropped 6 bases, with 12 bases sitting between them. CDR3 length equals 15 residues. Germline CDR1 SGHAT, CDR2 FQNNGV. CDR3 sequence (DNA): TGTGCCAGCAGCTTAGACGCAGGGGTGAGCAATGAGCAGTTCTTC. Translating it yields CASSLDAGVSNEQFF.

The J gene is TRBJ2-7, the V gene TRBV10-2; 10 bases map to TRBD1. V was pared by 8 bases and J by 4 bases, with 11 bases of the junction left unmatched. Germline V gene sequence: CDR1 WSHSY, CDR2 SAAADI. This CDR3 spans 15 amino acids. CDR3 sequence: CASQAPGQGIYEQYF. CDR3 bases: TGCGCCAGCCAAGCCCCGGGACAGGGGATATACGAGCAGTACTTC.

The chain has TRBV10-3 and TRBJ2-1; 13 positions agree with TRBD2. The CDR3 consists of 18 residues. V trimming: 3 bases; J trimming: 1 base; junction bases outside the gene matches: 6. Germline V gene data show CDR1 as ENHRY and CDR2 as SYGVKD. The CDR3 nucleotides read TGTGCCATCAGTGACCCCGGACTAGCGGGAGTATCCTACAATGAGCAGTTCTTC. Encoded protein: CAISDPGLAGVSYNEQFF.

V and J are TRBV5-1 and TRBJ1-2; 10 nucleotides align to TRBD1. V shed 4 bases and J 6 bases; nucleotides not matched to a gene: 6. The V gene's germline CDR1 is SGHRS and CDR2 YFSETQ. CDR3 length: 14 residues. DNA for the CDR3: TGCGCCAGCAGCCCAAGGACAGGGGGAGATGGCTACACCTTC. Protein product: CASSPRTGGDGYTF.

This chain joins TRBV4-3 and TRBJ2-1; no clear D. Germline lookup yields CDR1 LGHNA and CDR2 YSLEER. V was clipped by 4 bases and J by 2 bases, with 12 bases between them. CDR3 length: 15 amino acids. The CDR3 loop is CASSPSRATYNEQFF. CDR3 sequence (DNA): TGCGCCAGCAGCCCCAGCCGGGCAACCTACAATGAGCAGTTCTTC.

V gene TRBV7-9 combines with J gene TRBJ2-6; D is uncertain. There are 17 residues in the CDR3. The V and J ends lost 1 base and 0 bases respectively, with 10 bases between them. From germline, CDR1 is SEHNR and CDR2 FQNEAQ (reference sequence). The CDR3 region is CASSLVQLISGANVLTF. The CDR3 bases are TGTGCCAGCAGCTTAGTGCAGCTCATCTCTGGGGCCAACGTCCTGACTTTC.

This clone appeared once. CDR3 DNA: TGTGCCAGCAGTTCCTTGGAGCCCACAGATACGCAGTATTTT. This translates into CASSSLEPTDTQYF. The chain is built from TRBV27 and TRBJ2-3; no firm D call. Germline V gene sequence: CDR1 MNHEY, CDR2 SMNVEV (reference sequence). CDR3 length: 14 residues. Trimming pared 4 bases from V and 2 bases from J, leaving 10 bases between.

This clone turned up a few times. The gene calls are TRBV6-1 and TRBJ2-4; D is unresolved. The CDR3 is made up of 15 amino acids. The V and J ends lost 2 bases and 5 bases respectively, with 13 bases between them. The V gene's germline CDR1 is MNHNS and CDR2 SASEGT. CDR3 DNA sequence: TGTGCCAGCAGTGAATTGGGCCCGAGAGAAAACATTCAGTACTTC. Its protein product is CASSELGPRENIQYF.

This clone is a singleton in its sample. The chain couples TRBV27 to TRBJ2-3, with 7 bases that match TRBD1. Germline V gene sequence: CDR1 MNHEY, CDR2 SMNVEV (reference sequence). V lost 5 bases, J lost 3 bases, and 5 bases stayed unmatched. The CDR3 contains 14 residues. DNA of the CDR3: TGTGCCAGCAGTAAGACAGGGAAGACAGATACGCAGTATTTT. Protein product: CASSKTGKTDTQYF.

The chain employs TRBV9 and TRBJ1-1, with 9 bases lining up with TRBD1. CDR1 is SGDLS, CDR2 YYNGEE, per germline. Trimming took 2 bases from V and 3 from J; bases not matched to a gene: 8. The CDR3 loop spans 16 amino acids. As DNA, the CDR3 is TGTGCCAGCAGCGTCACAGGGGGCCTTTCTGACACTGAAGCTTTCTTT. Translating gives CASSVTGGLSDTEAFF.

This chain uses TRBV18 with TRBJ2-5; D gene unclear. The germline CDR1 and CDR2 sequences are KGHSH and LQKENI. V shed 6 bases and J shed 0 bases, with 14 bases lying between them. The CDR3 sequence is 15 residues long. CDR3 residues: CASSDAVAYQETQYF. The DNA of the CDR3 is TGTGCCAGCTCTGATGCTGTGGCGTACCAAGAGACCCAGTACTTC.

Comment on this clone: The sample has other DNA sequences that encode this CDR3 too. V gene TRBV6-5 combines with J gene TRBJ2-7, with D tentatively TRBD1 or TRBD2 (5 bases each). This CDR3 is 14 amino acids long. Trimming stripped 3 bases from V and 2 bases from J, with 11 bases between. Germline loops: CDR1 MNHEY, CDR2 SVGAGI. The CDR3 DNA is TGTGCCAGCAGTTATGGCGAGGGGCCCTACGAGCAGTACTTC. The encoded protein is CASSYGEGPYEQYF.

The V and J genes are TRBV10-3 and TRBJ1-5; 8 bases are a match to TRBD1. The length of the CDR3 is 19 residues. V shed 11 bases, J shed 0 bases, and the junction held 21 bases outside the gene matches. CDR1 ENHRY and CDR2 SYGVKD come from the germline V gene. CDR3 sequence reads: CASAEGDRPYLYSNQPQHF. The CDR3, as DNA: TGTGCCTCCGCCGAGGGGGACAGGCCGTACCTATATAGCAATCAGCCCCAGCATTTT.

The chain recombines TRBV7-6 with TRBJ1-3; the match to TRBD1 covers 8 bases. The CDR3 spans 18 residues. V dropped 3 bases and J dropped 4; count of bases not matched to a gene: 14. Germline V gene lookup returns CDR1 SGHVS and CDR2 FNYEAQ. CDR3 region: CASSLDRDHPELGNTIYF. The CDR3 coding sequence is TGTGCCAGCAGCTTGGACAGGGACCATCCTGAGCTAGGAAACACCATATATTTT. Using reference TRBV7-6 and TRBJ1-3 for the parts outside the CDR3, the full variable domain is GAGVSQSPRYKVTKRGQDVALRCDPISGHVSLYWYRQALGQGPEFLTYFNYEAQQDKSGLPNDRFSAERPEGSISTLTIQRTEQRDSAMYRCASSLDRDHPELGNTIYFGEGSWLTVV.